The present T cell receptor (beta chain) was sequenced within a study of shared clonotypes between healthy human individuals. Germline V gene lookup returns CDR1 MNHEY and CDR2 SMNVEV (reference sequence). Trimming stripped 8 bases from V and 0 bases from J, with 14 bases between. There are 15 residues in the CDR3. Measured with immunoSEQ multiplex PCR; TCRdb has only the in-frame clones, and not every one. The table has about 1 million clones, about 80% seen once; the top ten hold approximately 1.3%. General study results and limits: Naive subsets, compared against memory subsets, generally had larger estimated richness values.

On this clone itself: The antigen is unknown. At the DNA level, this CDR3 is encoded by other sequences in the same sample as well.

Division of CD4+ cells produced a CD45RA+ naive subset and a CD45RA-negative memory subset. The source of this sequence is a man aged 18 to 35 in good health. Input material: memory CD4+ T cells sorted from blood. Specified subset: CD45RA-negative fraction. The chain combines TRBV27 with TRBJ2-1; D perhaps matches TRBD2 (6 bases). CDR3: CASRAGLSSYNEQFF. The DNA for the CDR3 is TGTGCCAGCCGGGCGGGGCTGAGCTCCTACAATGAGCAGTTCTTC.